This is a list of T cell receptor beta chains from one sample in a study of PD-1 blockade in classical Hodgkin lymphoma. TCRdb's copy holds only in-frame clones and misses some; the assay was immunoSEQ multiplex PCR. The sample has 4,500 to 6,000 clones; less than 75% are singletons. Here the sequenced sample was CD8+ T cells from blood, taken before the fourth cycle of nivolumab. These TCRs come from a human donor with classical Hodgkin lymphoma. CDR3s leave out the opening cysteine and the closing phenylalanine or tryptophan.

cdr3_length j_call v_call cdr3_aa
12 TRBJ2-7 TRBV27 ASSRTSGSYEQY
13 TRBJ2-1 TRBV6-6 ASTITGTGGDEQF
12 TRBJ2-7 TRBV27 ASSAALSSYEQY
10 TRBJ2-5 TRBV19 ASTGVGETQY
13 TRBJ1-1 TRBV6-1 ASRTGETGFTEAF
13 TRBJ2-7 TRBV18 ASSPRFVRGFEQY
12 TRBJ2-7 TRBV11-3 ASSPRDKTYEQY
15 TRBJ1-1 TRBV5-1 ASSLGTGGKRDTEAF
14 TRBJ2-7 TRBV10-3 AISALGDRSSYEQY
11 TRBJ2-7 TRBV7-9 ASRDGAHDEQY
12 TRBJ1-4 TRBV6-5 ASSHNLSGEKLF
13 TRBJ2-1 TRBV27 ASSSNGITGNEQF
10 TRBJ1-1 TRBV28 ASSLGNTEAF
12 TRBJ2-6 TRBV29-1 SATGISGANVLT
11 TRBJ1-1 TRBV6-1 ASILAGNTEAF
13 TRBJ2-1 TRBV7-9 ASSLLRVTYNEQF
17 TRBJ2-1 TRBV11-2 ASSLVGSGPLSSYNEQF
10 TRBJ2-1 TRBV11-2 ASSLGEFQQF
14 TRBJ2-1 TRBV7-9 ASSPRTSGKYNEQF
12 TRBJ1-4 TRBV19 ATTVDRGGEKLF
13 TRBJ2-7 TRBV27 ASSLDGTDPYEQY
10 TRBJ2-7 TRBV6-6 ASSYTGDEQY
12 TRBJ2-7 TRBV23-1 ASSPPSGDYEQY
14 TRBJ2-3 TRBV6-1 ASSESPGQGTDTQY
10 TRBJ2-3 TRBV10-1 ASSDHTDTQY
11 TRBJ2-1 TRBV5-6 ASSWGTVNEQF
11 TRBJ1-1 TRBV7-9 ASSLDMNTEAF
12 TRBJ2-7 TRBV5-1 ASSIWEGTYEQY
13 TRBJ1-1 TRBV19 ASSIRGQPNTEAF
12 TRBJ1-1 TRBV10-3 AISEGTDNTEAF
13 TRBJ2-3 TRBV4-1 ASSQALQEEDTQY
13 TRBJ2-7 TRBV5-6 ASSRTSGLLYEQY
11 TRBJ2-7 TRBV4-2 ASSQDTAYEQY
11 TRBJ2-3 TRBV4-1 ASSQGDADTQY
13 TRBJ2-1 TRBV5-6 ASSPDWAGGNEQF
13 TRBJ2-1 TRBV27 ASSFRAGVADEQF
15 TRBJ2-5 TRBV7-9 ASSSNSGRAPSETQY
13 TRBJ1-1 TRBV7-2 ASSSPGTGESEAF
12 TRBJ2-3 TRBV19 ASSMERGADTQY
12 TRBJ2-1 TRBV7-2 ASSLPGLANEQF
13 TRBJ2-2 TRBV5-1 ASSLGTPNTGELF
15 TRBJ2-7 TRBV5-6 ASSLTRWEDKLYEQY
12 TRBJ1-3 TRBV30 AWSDTGLGNTIY
11 TRBJ1-1 TRBV19 ASSTGFATEAF
11 TRBJ1-1 TRBV5-1 ASSWDSYTEAF
12 TRBJ2-7 TRBV4-2 ASSQDGTSYEQY
13 TRBJ1-3 TRBV5-6 ASSLQGLPGNTIY
13 TRBJ1-2 TRBV7-8 ASSLGLGGYYGYT
12 TRBJ2-7 TRBV6-5 ASSYSGDSYEQY
13 TRBJ1-5 TRBV2 ASKTGGRGNQPQH
13 TRBJ2-7 TRBV27 ASSLFPGRTYEQY
14 TRBJ2-7 TRBV7-2 ASSSPLGTDPYEQY
11 TRBJ2-1 TRBV27 ASSFGGGNEQF